Listed below are T cell receptor beta chains from one sample, sequenced in a study of T cells in localized non-small cell lung cancer. Profiling relied on immunoSEQ multiplex PCR, and the TCRdb table lists in-frame clones only, not all of them. The top ten clones hold roughly 2.5% of a sample with about 47,000 clones, 85% to 90% of them seen once. The material sequenced was PBMCs, taken before any cancer treatment. The source is a man aged 35 to 69 with stage II lung adenocarcinoma. Both conserved end residues are part of each CDR3. A D gene is named only where the DNA matches it firmly. The size field is filled for only some rows; it gives once, few, many or a size class.

clone_size: .
cdr3_length: 15
j_call: TRBJ1-1
v_call: TRBV9
d_call: .
cdr3_aa: CASSVGGVRNTEAFF
cdr3_nt: TGTGCCAGCAGCGTAGGGGGAGTACGGAACACTGAAGCTTTCTTT

clone_size: .
cdr3_length: 14
j_call: TRBJ1-5
v_call: TRBV18
d_call: TRBD1
cdr3_aa: CASSLDRESQPQHF
cdr3_nt: TGTGCCAGCTCACTCGACAGGGAAAGTCAGCCCCAGCATTTT

clone_size: few
cdr3_length: 15
j_call: TRBJ1-1
v_call: TRBV6-5
d_call: TRBD1
cdr3_aa: CASSYLTGMNTEAFF
cdr3_nt: TGTGCCAGCAGTTACTTGACAGGGATGAACACTGAAGCTTTCTTT

clone_size: .
cdr3_length: 11
j_call: TRBJ2-7
v_call: TRBV6-1
d_call: .
cdr3_aa: CASSEPYEQYF
cdr3_nt: TGTGCCAGCAGTGAACCCTACGAGCAGTACTTC

clone_size: .
cdr3_length: 11
j_call: TRBJ2-7
v_call: TRBV6-5
d_call: .
cdr3_aa: CASSGLYEQYF
cdr3_nt: TGTGCCAGCAGTGGCCTATACGAGCAGTACTTC

clone_size: .
cdr3_length: 16
j_call: TRBJ2-2
v_call: TRBV10-3
d_call: .
cdr3_aa: CAISESLTGNTGELFF
cdr3_nt: TGTGCCATCAGTGAGTCATTAACAGGGAACACCGGGGAGCTGTTTTTT

clone_size: .
cdr3_length: 13
j_call: TRBJ1-2
v_call: TRBV5-6
d_call: .
cdr3_aa: CASSFNRVGGYTF
cdr3_nt: TGTGCCAGCAGCTTTAACAGGGTCGGGGGCTACACCTTC

clone_size: .
cdr3_length: 15
j_call: TRBJ2-7
v_call: TRBV10-3
d_call: .
cdr3_aa: CAISDGVRGIDEQYF
cdr3_nt: TGTGCCATCAGTGATGGGGTTAGAGGGATCGACGAGCAGTACTTC

clone_size: .
cdr3_length: 16
j_call: TRBJ2-3
v_call: TRBV19
d_call: TRBD2
cdr3_aa: CASSIGGGVGTDTQYF
cdr3_nt: TGTGCCAGTAGTATCGGCGGGGGGGTAGGGACAGATACGCAGTATTTT

clone_size: .
cdr3_length: 14
j_call: TRBJ1-1
v_call: TRBV6-5
d_call: .
cdr3_aa: CASRSGHGGTEAFF
cdr3_nt: TGTGCCAGCAGGTCCGGGCACGGGGGCACTGAAGCTTTCTTT

clone_size: few
cdr3_length: 14
j_call: TRBJ1-2
v_call: TRBV29-1
d_call: .
cdr3_aa: CSVENALANYGYTF
cdr3_nt: TGCAGCGTTGAAAACGCCCTAGCTAACTATGGCTACACCTTC

clone_size: .
cdr3_length: 14
j_call: TRBJ2-5
v_call: TRBV7-9
d_call: .
cdr3_aa: CASSHSTPQETQYF
cdr3_nt: TGTGCCAGCAGCCACTCGACCCCACAAGAGACCCAGTACTTC

clone_size: .
cdr3_length: 13
j_call: TRBJ1-2
v_call: TRBV9
d_call: .
cdr3_aa: CASSPSGASGYTF
cdr3_nt: TGTGCCAGCAGCCCCTCAGGGGCTTCCGGCTACACCTTC

clone_size: .
cdr3_length: 15
j_call: TRBJ2-1
v_call: TRBV4-1
d_call: TRBD2
cdr3_aa: CASSTLAGAYNEQFF
cdr3_nt: TGCGCCAGCAGCACTCTAGCGGGAGCCTACAATGAGCAGTTCTTC

clone_size: .
cdr3_length: 17
j_call: TRBJ2-7
v_call: TRBV4-2
d_call: TRBD2
cdr3_aa: CASSQGVTSGVTYEQYF
cdr3_nt: TGTGCCAGCAGCCAAGGAGTGACTAGCGGGGTCACCTACGAGCAGTACTTC

clone_size: few
cdr3_length: 14
j_call: TRBJ2-4
v_call: TRBV5-4
d_call: .
cdr3_aa: CASSLEGVGDIQYF
cdr3_nt: TGTGCCAGCAGCTTGGAAGGGGTTGGAGACATTCAGTACTTC

clone_size: .
cdr3_length: 18
j_call: TRBJ2-5
v_call: TRBV9
d_call: TRBD1
cdr3_aa: CASSVSPSPTGGKETQYF
cdr3_nt: TGTGCCAGCAGCGTATCCCCCAGTCCGACAGGGGGGAAAGAGACCCAGTACTTC

clone_size: once
cdr3_length: 14
j_call: TRBJ1-5
v_call: TRBV6-1
d_call: .
cdr3_aa: CASSENDVFQPQHF
cdr3_nt: TGTGCCAGCAGCGAGAATGACGTCTTCCAGCCCCAGCATTTT

clone_size: .
cdr3_length: 15
j_call: TRBJ1-5
v_call: TRBV2
d_call: TRBD1
cdr3_aa: CASLGTGGWNQPQHF
cdr3_nt: TGTGCCAGCCTAGGGACAGGGGGCTGGAATCAGCCCCAGCATTTT

clone_size: once
cdr3_length: 17
j_call: TRBJ2-2
v_call: TRBV4-1
d_call: TRBD2
cdr3_aa: CASSPYSLAGGSGELFF
cdr3_nt: TGCGCCAGCAGCCCTTATTCTTTAGCGGGGGGATCAGGGGAGCTGTTTTTT

clone_size: .
cdr3_length: 16
j_call: TRBJ2-2
v_call: TRBV5-1
d_call: .
cdr3_aa: CASSLVASILNGELFF
cdr3_nt: TGCGCCAGCAGCTTGGTCGCGTCCATCCTGAACGGGGAGCTGTTTTTT

clone_size: .
cdr3_length: 18
j_call: TRBJ2-1
v_call: TRBV7-3
d_call: TRBD2
cdr3_aa: CASSLRSSGGTVYNEQFF
cdr3_nt: TGTGCCAGCAGCTTAAGGAGTAGCGGGGGTACTGTTTACAATGAGCAGTTCTTC

clone_size: .
cdr3_length: 14
j_call: TRBJ2-7
v_call: TRBV5-6
d_call: .
cdr3_aa: CASTAREGPYEQYF
cdr3_nt: TGTGCCAGCACCGCTCGAGAGGGCCCCTACGAGCAGTACTTC

clone_size: .
cdr3_length: 17
j_call: TRBJ2-3
v_call: TRBV7-8
d_call: TRBD2
cdr3_aa: CASSLEAGGLLGDTQYF
cdr3_nt: TGTGCCAGCAGCTTAGAGGCGGGGGGGCTGCTTGGAGATACGCAGTATTTT

clone_size: once
cdr3_length: 12
j_call: TRBJ2-1
v_call: TRBV19
d_call: .
cdr3_aa: CASSFKGGEQFF
cdr3_nt: TGTGCCAGTAGTTTCAAGGGGGGAGAGCAGTTCTTC

clone_size: .
cdr3_length: 15
j_call: TRBJ1-1
v_call: TRBV5-6
d_call: TRBD1
cdr3_aa: CASSPGQMLNTEAFF
cdr3_nt: TGTGCCAGCAGCCCGGGACAGATGTTGAACACTGAAGCTTTCTTT

clone_size: .
cdr3_length: 17
j_call: TRBJ1-1
v_call: TRBV11-2
d_call: TRBD1
cdr3_aa: CASSPGGTVWRSTEAFF
cdr3_nt: TGTGCCAGCAGCCCAGGGGGGACAGTTTGGCGGAGCACTGAAGCTTTCTTT

clone_size: .
cdr3_length: 18
j_call: TRBJ1-1
v_call: TRBV30
d_call: .
cdr3_aa: CAWSDPVKGFLMNTEAFF
cdr3_nt: TGTGCCTGGAGTGATCCAGTCAAGGGGTTTCTCATGAACACTGAAGCTTTCTTT

clone_size: few
cdr3_length: 16
j_call: TRBJ1-1
v_call: TRBV25-1
d_call: .
cdr3_aa: CASSPRVGSADTEAFF
cdr3_nt: TGTGCCAGCAGCCCTAGGGTAGGCAGCGCAGACACTGAAGCTTTCTTT

clone_size: .
cdr3_length: 14
j_call: TRBJ2-5
v_call: TRBV28
d_call: TRBD1
cdr3_aa: CASSYPTGRETQYF
cdr3_nt: TGTGCCAGCAGTTACCCGACAGGGCGGGAGACCCAGTACTTC

clone_size: .
cdr3_length: 16
j_call: TRBJ2-2
v_call: TRBV4-1
d_call: .
cdr3_aa: CASSHPRTTNTGELFF
cdr3_nt: TGCGCCAGCAGCCATCCACGAACGACGAACACCGGGGAGCTGTTTTTT

clone_size: .
cdr3_length: 14
j_call: TRBJ1-2
v_call: TRBV28
d_call: .
cdr3_aa: CASSLPTAHYGYTF
cdr3_nt: TGTGCCAGCAGTCTCCCGACAGCCCACTATGGCTACACCTTC

clone_size: .
cdr3_length: 14
j_call: TRBJ1-3
v_call: TRBV18
d_call: .
cdr3_aa: CASSQGRSGNTIYF
cdr3_nt: TGTGCCAGCTCACAGGGGAGATCTGGAAACACCATATATTTT

clone_size: .
cdr3_length: 20
j_call: TRBJ1-6
v_call: TRBV7-2
d_call: .
cdr3_aa: CASSLARAGPLFFYNSPLHF
cdr3_nt: TGTGCCAGCAGCTTAGCCAGGGCAGGGCCACTCTTTTTCTATAATTCACCCCTCCACTTT

clone_size: .
cdr3_length: 16
j_call: TRBJ2-5
v_call: TRBV7-2
d_call: .
cdr3_aa: CASSLPPRGSQETQYF
cdr3_nt: TGTGCCAGCAGCCTCCCCCCGCGGGGTTCACAAGAGACCCAGTACTTC